This T cell receptor (beta chain) derives from a study of cytomegalovirus exposure and HLA in healthy donors. PCR primers comprised 60 Vbeta and 13 Jbeta primers. TCRdb's copy holds only in-frame clones and misses some; the assay was immunoSEQ multiplex PCR. The data show some 180,000 clones, under 85% seen once. V dropped 4 bases and J dropped 3 bases, with 13 bases sitting between them. This CDR3 is 16 amino acids long. CDR1 is MNHEY, CDR2 SMNVEV, per germline (reference sequence). Study-level points and caveats: For most TCR sequences rarity was the rule, although some public TCRs occurred in many donors. Cytomegalovirus status was reportedly diagnosed by the classifier with high specificity and sensitivity.

Points on this clone: As yet, its antigen is unknown.

The rearrangement joins TRBV27 to TRBJ1-6, with D possibly matching TRBD1 (6 bases). The sequence came from a woman between 18 and 30 years old in good health and CMV-seropositive. Sample: PBMCs. The CDR3 region has the DNA TGTGCCAGCAGTTCGGACAGCTACCTCTATAATTCACCCCTCCACTTT. Its translation is CASSSDSYLYNSPLHF.